This TCR beta chain was profiled in a study of OX40 agonist ivuxolimab in advanced cancers. About the full investigation: Ivuxolimab, which targeted the costimulatory receptor OX40 (CD134), was an agonistic, fully human IgG2 monoclonal antibody. Intravenous ivuxolimab was administered to patients every 2 weeks at six dose levels: 0.01, 0.1, 0.3, 1.5, 3 and 10 mg/kg. Of the roughly 52 patients in dose escalation, about 20 had hepatocellular carcinoma, some 15 had melanoma, 9 had renal cell carcinoma and 9 had head and neck cancer. In the dose-escalation cohort, more than 75% of patients were male, and the mean age was around 60 years, with a range of about 23 to 85. Patients were allowed to have had prior anti-PD-1, anti-PD-L1 or anti-CTLA-4 therapy, and around 43% of the dose-escalation patients had been treated with checkpoint inhibitors. Partial responses occurred in three dose-escalation patients: two with cutaneous melanoma and one with hepatocellular carcinoma. Peripheral TCRbeta sequencing was intended to test whether TCR sequence diversity was altered and clonal T-cell expansion was caused by ivuxolimab. The paper reports the monotherapy dose-escalation portion (N of about 54 patients) of the phase I ivuxolimab trial.

The full study reports these points: At doses of 0.1 to 3.0 mg/kg, clonal expansion of both CD4+ and CD8+ T cells in blood was seen between baseline and week 6. Low levels of normalized T-cell clonal expansion were also shown by some nonresponding patients. Antigen specificity was not determined for the clonally expanded peripheral T cells. After ivuxolimab, CD8+ T cells had more expanded clones than CD4+ T cells on average. Partial responders in the 0.1-3.0 mg/kg groups had among the lowest normalized peripheral clonal expansion, especially among CD8+ T cells.

A note on this clone: What antigen it recognizes has not been identified. Per-base quality was not reported, and no clone a single base away is much larger than it.

To sequence the TCRbeta CDR3 region, genomic DNA was isolated from the sorted cells. TCRbeta CDR3 regions were sequenced using the immunoSEQ Assay. The table comes from immuneACCESS by way of TCRdb, which keeps in-frame sequences with V and J called. Part of the clones is missing from these tables; in studies checked, under half for an unresolved V gene and the rest for unknown reasons. Across this sample there are approximately 100,000 clones, with 80% to 95% seen only once. The ten largest make up around 1.6% of the sample. The germline V gene specifies MDHEN as CDR1 and SYDVKM as CDR2. From the cysteine through the phenylalanine, the CDR3 covers 16 amino acids. The read is trimmed to its CDR3 DNA, 48 bases read in frame from base 1. V lost 9 bases and J lost 2 bases; the stretch between them is 23 bases long. The trial excluded patients who had a history of autoimmune disease or who were on systemic immunosuppression. Peripheral blood for TCR sequencing was drawn from every dose cohort at baseline, at cycle 4 day 1 and at cycle 7 day 1. Samples were obtained from an open-label, multicenter, first-in-human phase I dose-escalation trial of ivuxolimab. Adults with locally advanced or metastatic melanoma, renal cell carcinoma, hepatocellular carcinoma or head and neck squamous cell carcinoma were enrolled in the trial. Before TCR sequencing, CD4+ T cells and CD8+ T cells from peripheral blood were sorted into separate populations.

The receptor was derived from an adult with an advanced solid tumor such as melanoma, head and neck, liver or kidney cancer. Recombination connected TRBV28 to TRBJ2-7, with TRBD1 perhaps the D gene, on 6 matching bases. The specimen comprised CD4+ or CD8+ T cells sorted from blood, sampled in a trial of the OX40 agonist ivuxolimab. The CDR3 protein: CASIDTGTTNAYEQYF. The DNA sequence follows: TGTGCCAGTATAGACACCGGGACAACCAATGCCTACGAGCAGTACTTC.